The sample holds a few counts of the clone carrying this T cell receptor (beta chain). This specimen comes from a study of preoperative IRX-2 immunotherapy in early breast cancer. Treatment specified: preoperative locoregional IRX-2 cytokine immunotherapy. The repertoire was sequenced with immunoSEQ multiplex PCR; TCRdb's copy has only in-frame clones and lacks some. The sample lists fewer than 5,000 clones; roughly two thirds were seen once. Trimming cost V 6 bases and J 0 bases, with 15 bases left between them. CDR3 size: 16 residues. Germline V gene sequence: CDR1 MNHGY, CDR2 SAAAGT. The clonotype originates from a human donor with breast cancer. Sequencing was performed on tumor tissue, taken after IRX-2 immunotherapy. The chain joins TRBV6-8 to TRBJ2-1; D not certain. The CDR3 here is CASSSLTGYSYNEQFF. CDR3 bases: TGTGCCAGCAGCTCCCTAACGGGCTACTCCTACAATGAGCAGTTCTTC.